The sequence of this TCR beta chain was determined in a study of shared clonotypes between healthy human individuals. Germline V lookup: CDR1 SGHRS, CDR2 YFSETQ. The CDR3 length is 13 residues. Trimming cost V 0 bases and J 4 bases, with 7 bases left between them. Sorted-subset replicate PCRs used 200 ng DNA, 25,000 to 30,000 T cell genomes. Libraries were prepared by immunoSEQ multiplex PCR; TCRdb keeps only in-frame clonotypes and omits some of them. This table has under 1 million clones, approximately 96% appearing once. Naive CD8 cells lacked CD45RO, underwent positive selection for CCR7 and left out terminally differentiated effector memory CD45RA+ cells.

The TCR sequence derives from a man aged 25-45 years in good health. The specimen was naive CD8+ T cells sorted from blood. The chain links TRBV5-1 to TRBJ1-1, with D unresolved. CDR3 in DNA: TGCGCCAGCAGCTTGGATCTGGGCACTGAAGCTTTCTTT. Translating gives CASSLDLGTEAFF.